This TCR beta chain was recorded in a study of T cells in Graves' hyperthyroidism and ophthalmopathy (dated by TCRdb to about 2019). For the wider study: Peripheral blood was sampled at the time of initial diagnosis, prior to any treatment. A discovery cohort of 95 to 100 patients, approximately 45 with Graves' ophthalmopathy and approximately 55 with stable Graves' hyperthyroidism, was used to find distinguishing TCR V-J signatures. Prospective prediction of ophthalmopathy was tested in an independent validation cohort of some 19 hyperthyroidism patients and roughly 16 patients who later progressed to ophthalmopathy. The 90 to 100 discovery patients were randomly divided into training and test sets at a 7:3 ratio. Thyroid tissue and blood T-cell repertoires from roughly six Graves' hyperthyroidism patients were also compared in the study. After blood sampling, hyperthyroidism patients were treated with methimazole at a starting dose of 30 mg daily, and ophthalmopathy patients were treated with high-dose intravenous methylprednisolone. TCR Vbeta CDR3 sequencing of approximately 140 peripheral blood samples (approximately 44 ophthalmopathy, 75 to 85 hyperthyroidism and some 17 progressor patients) is reported in the paper. Overall results and qualifications from the work: Blood samples also contained most of the expanded thyroid clonotypes (frequency above 0.001), which suggests that blood repertoires may reflect thyroid immune responses. No statistical method was used to set the sample size in advance, and investigators knew the group allocation. In validation, progression to ophthalmopathy was predicted by the model with 65% to 71% sensitivity and 72.22% specificity, a median of approximately 6.5 months before onset. Ophthalmopathy was separated from stable hyperthyroidism by a 13 V-J signature model, with 85% to 90% sensitivity and roughly 81% specificity obtained in cross-validation and 80%/75% obtained in testing.

This clonotype was found many times. Its antigen remains undetermined. The record has no base qualities; no much larger clone is one base away. CDR1 and CDR2 are read off the germline V gene (reference sequence) as MNHEY and SMNVEV. After removal of 2 bases from V and 2 bases from J, the junction retains 3 bases not matched to a gene. Reading from cysteine to phenylalanine, the CDR3 counts 15 amino acids. Only CDR3 DNA remains: 45 bases, in frame from the first base. The TCR beta CDR3 regions were amplified from the RNA transcripts. The TCR CDR3 was subjected to a first round of RT-PCR using the HTBI primer set and the Qiagen OneStep RT-PCR kit. The libraries were constructed in a second round of multiplex PCR and then size-selected and purified. Paired-end sequencing of the libraries was performed with 100 bp reads on an Illumina HiSeq2000. Per the authors' processing: Raw data were processed with SOAPnuke, discarding reads with adapters, uncalled bases, mean Phred below 15, or no exact constant-primer or identifier match. High-quality paired reads were merged with COPE v1.2.5, and unique nucleotide sequences were defined as clonotypes. MiTCR v1.1 was used to align the clonotypes against IMGT TRBV, TRBD and TRBJ reference segments. The analysis included only V-J combinations with a frequency above 0.0001, which together covered roughly 99% of the repertoires. A TCS score was defined as the ratio between F50 (clonal expansion) and ExV (chaos), using BLOSUM62-based TCRdist between CDR3 peptides within each V-J. Welch's t-statistics and random forest reduced 514 V-J features to 13, which were used in a naive Bayes classifier (R e1071). TCRdb applied fastp at Q25 and MiXCR to the public reads, then kept only in-frame beta chains. Identical CDR3 proteins give one entry, which carries the most common genes and DNA. The V and J calls come from TCRdb's annotation, not from the publication. For this sample the table gives 500,000 to 650,000 distinct CDR3 sequences, of which around 13% were detected only once. Around 14% of the sample comes from the top ten.

Stable Graves' hyperthyroidism was defined as the absence of progression to ophthalmopathy over 18 months of follow-up. The hyperthyroidism patients were between 18 and 65 years old and newly diagnosed, with a disease duration of less than 2 months. Any patient with an uncontrolled infection, another autoimmune disease, pregnancy or lactation was excluded. Clinical symptoms, serum thyroxine and TRAb, thyroid ultrasound, and orbital computed tomography formed the basis for the diagnoses. Ficoll-Paque density gradient centrifugation was used to isolate PBMCs from around 9.1 ml of fresh peripheral blood. Total RNA was extracted using Trizol reagent, and RNA quality was assessed on an Agilent 2100 Bioanalyzer.

The chain joins TRBV27 to TRBJ2-7; 10 nucleotides in the junction match TRBD2. This receptor was identified in a woman in her thirties or forties with Graves' hyperthyroidism. Sequenced material: blood. In nucleotides, the sequence is TGTGCCAGCAGTTTAGAAGCGGGGGGGCCCTACGAGCAGTACTTC. This gives the protein CASSLEAGGPYEQYF.